The 18 T cell receptor beta chains below all came from one sample that was sequenced in a study of blood T cell repertoires in COVID-19. Only in-frame clones appear in the TCRdb table, and some are missing; sequencing was by immunoSEQ multiplex PCR. The data contain about 140,000 clones, 88% of them seen just once; the ten biggest clones take up 2.5% to 3%. The sequencing sample was made of peripheral blood. Receptor source: a human donor with COVID-19, enrolled during active disease. The donor label of this sample is uncertain.

V and J are TRBV19 and TRBJ1-5, with 9 bases lining up with TRBD1. V shed 5 bases, J shed 0 bases, and the junction held 8 bases outside the gene matches. In germline, CDR1 is LNHDA, CDR2 SQIVND (reference sequence). The CDR3 runs 17 residues. In DNA, the CDR3 is TGTGCCAGTAGTCCCTGGACAGGGGCGGATAGCAATCAGCCCCAGCATTTT. Protein: CASSPWTGADSNQPQHF. Full variable domain (rest looked up from reference TRBV19 and TRBJ1-5): DGGITQSPKYLFRKEGQNVTLSCEQNLNHDAMYWYRQDPGQGLRLIYYSQIVNDFQKGDIAEGYSVSREKKESFPLTVTSAQKNPTAFYLCASSPWTGADSNQPQHFGDGTRLSIL.

This clone was counted once. The rearrangement uses TRBV6-5 and TRBJ1-4, with 7 bases fitting TRBD1. Germline V lookup: CDR1 MNHEY, CDR2 SVGAGI. The CDR3 runs 15 residues. Losses at the gene ends were 6 bases for V and 3 bases for J; bases not matched to a gene: 7. CDR3 bases: TGTGCCAGCAGGGGAACAGGGGCGTCTAATGAAAAACTGTTTTTT. Translated, it gives CASRGTGASNEKLFF.

The chain links TRBV5-1 to TRBJ2-2; 9 bases are shared with TRBD1. This CDR3 is built from 18 residues. Germline-derived CDR1 and CDR2 are SGHRS and YFSETQ. With 3 bases clipped from V and 4 bases from J, the junction kept 13 bases outside the gene matches. CDR3 DNA: TGCGCCAGCAGCTCCCCAACGGGACAGGGTCGGGGCACCGGGGAGCTGTTTTTT. Translation gives CASSSPTGQGRGTGELFF.

V and J are TRBV6-5 and TRBJ1-5, with TRBD1 identical over 7 bases. The germline gives CDR1 MNHEY, CDR2 SVGAGI. V was clipped by 6 bases and J by 0 bases; unmatched bases: 5. The CDR3 extends over 15 amino acids. CDR3 coding DNA: TGTGCCAGCAGCGTAGGGACAGTTAGCAATCAGCCCCAGCATTTT. Its protein is CASSVGTVSNQPQHF.

The gene calls are TRBV5-4 and TRBJ2-1, with D possibly matching TRBD1 (5 bases). The CDR3 extends over 13 amino acids. Deletions cut 0 bases from V and 4 bases from J, with 5 bases between. In germline, CDR1 is SGHNT, CDR2 YYREEE (reference sequence). The CDR3 here is CASSLDRYNEQFF. The CDR3 DNA is TGTGCCAGCAGCTTGGACAGGTACAATGAGCAGTTCTTC.

V and J are TRBV3-1 (or the pseudogene TRBV3-2) and TRBJ2-2, with D possibly TRBD1 on 5 matching bases. The germline V gene has CDR1 LGHDT and CDR2 YNNKEL (reference sequence). The CDR3 spans 13 residues. V was pared by 2 bases and J by 5 bases, with 6 bases between. CDR3 in DNA: TGTGCCAGCAGCCAACAGGGTACCGGGGAGCTGTTTTTT. Protein sequence: CASSQQGTGELFF.

Of note for this clone: The same CDR3 arises from other DNA sequences in this sample as well. The chain uses TRBV11-2 and TRBJ1-2; D uncertain. Deletions cut 4 bases from V and 5 bases from J, with 5 bases between. In germline, CDR1 is SGHAT, CDR2 FQNNGV. The CDR3 has 11 amino acids. CDR3 DNA sequence: TGTGCCAGCAGCTCCAATTATGGCTACACCTTC. It encodes CASSSNYGYTF. Variable domain in full (rest from reference TRBV11-2 and TRBJ1-2): EAGVAQSPRYKIIEKRQSVAFWCNPISGHATLYWYQQILGQGPKLLIQFQNNGVVDDSQLPKDRFSAERLKGVDSTLKIQPAKLEDSAVYLCASSSNYGYTFGSGTRLTVV.

The rearrangement links TRBV5-1 to TRBJ2-6; TRBD1 aligns across 8 bases. Germline assignment: CDR1 SGHRS and CDR2 YFSETQ. The CDR3 is made up of 16 amino acids. The junction had 3 bases not matched to a gene; V was cut back by 0 bases and J by 4 bases. The CDR3 sequence is CASSLGRGPGANVLTF. CDR3 coding DNA: TGCGCCAGCAGCTTGGGCAGGGGGCCGGGGGCCAACGTCCTGACTTTC.

V is TRBV11-2 and J is TRBJ1-4; TRBD1 matches 7 bases. The germline CDR1 and CDR2 sequences are SGHAT and FQNNGV. The ends lost 1 base at V and 8 bases at J; junction bases unmatched: 4. The CDR3 is 14 amino acids. The CDR3 bases are TGTGCCAGCAGCTTAGGACAGGGTGGAGAAAAACTGTTTTTT. It translates to CASSLGQGGEKLFF.

The rearrangement joins TRBV25-1 to TRBJ2-3; tentative D call: TRBD1 (6 bases). Between the trimmed V and J ends, which lost 3 bases and 4 bases, there was a span of 14 bases. CDR3 size: 15 residues. The germline CDR1 and CDR2 sequences are MGHDK and SYGVNS. This CDR3 is CASSDSQGIADTQYF. For the CDR3, the DNA is TGTGCCAGCAGTGATTCTCAGGGGATCGCAGATACGCAGTATTTT.

The rearrangement uses TRBV2 and TRBJ2-5; TRBD2 might be the D (5 bases). The V gene lost 7 bases and the J gene lost 3 bases, with 12 bases spanning the gap. Germline loops: CDR1 SNHLY, CDR2 FYNNEI. This CDR3 has 13 residues. This CDR3 is CASTRTGEETQYF. The CDR3 DNA sequence: TGTGCCAGCACTAGGACCGGGGAAGAGACCCAGTACTTC.

Here the CDR3 DNA reads TGTGCCAGCAGCCTCGACAGGGGGGGTGAGCAGTTCTTC. Amino acid sequence: CASSLDRGGEQFF. The rearrangement joins TRBV13 to TRBJ2-1; 9 bases agree with TRBD1. CDR3 length equals 13 residues. Germline assignment: CDR1 PRHDT and CDR2 FYEKMQ (reference sequence). With 5 bases clipped from V and 9 bases from J, the junction kept 5 bases outside the gene matches.

This rearrangement joins TRBV9 to TRBJ2-5, with a possible D match to TRBD2 (6 bases). The V end lost 8 bases, the J end lost 4 bases, and 12 bases lay between the germline ends. The CDR3 totals 12 residues. Germline V gives CDR1 SGDLS, CDR2 YYNGEE. The CDR3 sequence is CASGGNGETQYF. The CDR3 bases are TGTGCCAGTGGCGGGAACGGAGAGACCCAGTACTTC.

The chain links TRBV5-1 to TRBJ1-3; 7 bases align to TRBD1. Germline CDR1 and CDR2: SGHRS and YFSETQ. The V gene end was trimmed by 3 bases and the J gene end by 0 bases; junction bases not matched to a gene: 3. The CDR3 has 15 amino acids. The DNA of the CDR3 is TGCGCCAGCAGCTCCGACAGGGACTCTGGAAACACCATATATTTT. Amino acids: CASSSDRDSGNTIYF.

This chain joins TRBV4-1 and TRBJ2-7; D perhaps matches TRBD2 (7 bases). This CDR3 contains 18 residues. V lost 0 bases and J lost 3, with 21 bases in between. CDR1 MGHRA and CDR2 YSYEKL come from the germline V gene. CDR3 region: CASSQDWRGRKYIYEQYF. The DNA for the CDR3 is TGCGCCAGCAGCCAAGATTGGCGGGGGCGAAAGTACATCTACGAGCAGTACTTC.

CDR3 coding DNA: TGCGCCAGCAGCGTAGGACTAGCGGGGGCCCGGGGAGAGACCCAGTACTTC. Translated, it gives CASSVGLAGARGETQYF. V is TRBV4-1 and J is TRBJ2-5; 13 bases are a match to TRBD2. Germline loops: CDR1 MGHRA, CDR2 YSYEKL. The CDR3 has 17 amino acids. The J segment lost 4 bases and the V segment lost 5 bases, leaving 10 bases of the junction unmatched.

The rearrangement uses TRBV18 and TRBJ2-7; D may be TRBD2 (5 bases). Deletions cut 3 bases from V and 0 bases from J, with 12 bases between. There are 15 residues in the CDR3. CDR1 KGHSH and CDR2 LQKENI come from the germline V gene. The CDR3 DNA sequence: TGTGCCAGCTCACCCCGTGAGGGTAGCTCCTACGAGCAGTACTTC. Encoded protein: CASSPREGSSYEQYF.

This rearrangement joins TRBV28 to TRBJ2-2; TRBD1 might be the D (6 bases). This CDR3 has 16 residues. The V gene's germline CDR1 is MDHEN and CDR2 SYDVKM. Deletions cut 4 bases from V and 0 bases from J, with 12 bases between. Written as DNA, the CDR3 is TGTGCCAGCAGTTCCCCGACAGGATCGAACACCGGGGAGCTGTTTTTT. Amino acid sequence: CASSSPTGSNTGELFF.